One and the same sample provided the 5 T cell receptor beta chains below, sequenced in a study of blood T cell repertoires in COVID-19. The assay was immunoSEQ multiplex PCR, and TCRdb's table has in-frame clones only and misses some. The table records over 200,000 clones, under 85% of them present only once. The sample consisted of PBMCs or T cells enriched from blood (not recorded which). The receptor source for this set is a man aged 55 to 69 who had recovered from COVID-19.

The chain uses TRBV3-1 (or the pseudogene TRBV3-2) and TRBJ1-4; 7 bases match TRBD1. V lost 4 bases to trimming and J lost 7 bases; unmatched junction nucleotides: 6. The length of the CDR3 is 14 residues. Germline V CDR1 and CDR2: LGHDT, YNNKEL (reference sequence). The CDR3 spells CASSLPGGSEKLFF. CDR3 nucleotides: TGTGCCAGCAGCCTCCCAGGGGGAAGTGAAAAACTGTTTTTT.

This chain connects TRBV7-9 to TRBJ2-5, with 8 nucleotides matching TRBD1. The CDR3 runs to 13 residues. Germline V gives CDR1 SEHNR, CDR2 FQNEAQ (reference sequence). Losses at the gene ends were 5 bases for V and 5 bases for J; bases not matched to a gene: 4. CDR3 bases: TGTGCCAGCAGCCGTGGACAGGGCGAGACCCAGTACTTC. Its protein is CASSRGQGETQYF.

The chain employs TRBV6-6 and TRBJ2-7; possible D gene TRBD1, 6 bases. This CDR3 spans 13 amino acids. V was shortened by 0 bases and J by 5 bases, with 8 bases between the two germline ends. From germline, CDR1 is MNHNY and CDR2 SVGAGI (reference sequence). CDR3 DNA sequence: TGTGCCAGCAGTTACTCACAGGGTAACGAGCAGTACTTC. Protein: CASSYSQGNEQYF.

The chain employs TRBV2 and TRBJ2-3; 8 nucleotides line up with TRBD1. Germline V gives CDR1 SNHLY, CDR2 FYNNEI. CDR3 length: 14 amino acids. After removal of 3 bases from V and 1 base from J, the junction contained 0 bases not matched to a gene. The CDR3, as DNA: TGTGCCAGCAGTGAGACAGGGGGCACAGATACGCAGTATTTT. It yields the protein CASSETGGTDTQYF.

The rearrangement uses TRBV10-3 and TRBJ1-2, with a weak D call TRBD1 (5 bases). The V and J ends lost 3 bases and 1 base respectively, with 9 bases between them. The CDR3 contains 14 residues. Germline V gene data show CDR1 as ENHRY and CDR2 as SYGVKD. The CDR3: CAISDAGDNYGYTF. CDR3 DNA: TGTGCCATCAGTGATGCGGGGGATAACTATGGCTACACCTTC.